This entry lists 29 T cell receptor beta chains sequenced from one sample in a study of T cells in localized non-small cell lung cancer. Only in-frame clones appear in the TCRdb table, and some are missing; sequencing was by immunoSEQ multiplex PCR. The sample holds tens of thousands of clones, around 91% seen once. Here the sequenced sample was peripheral blood, taken before any cancer treatment. The receptors come from a woman aged 35 to 75 with stage I lung adenocarcinoma.

The chain joins TRBV30 to TRBJ2-1; no firm D call. This CDR3 has 12 residues. Per the germline V gene, CDR1 is GTSNPN and CDR2 is SVGIG (reference sequence). The germline V and J ends were trimmed by 2 bases and 6 bases, with 8 bases remaining between them. CDR3 residues: CAWSKMTNEQFF. The CDR3 DNA follows: TGTGCCTGGAGTAAGATGACCAATGAGCAGTTCTTC.

V gene TRBV4-3 combines with J gene TRBJ2-5; D is perhaps TRBD1 or TRBD2 (5 bases each). Trimming shortened V by 3 bases and J by 5 bases, and 10 bases separated the two germline ends. The V gene's germline CDR1 is LGHNA and CDR2 YSLEER. The CDR3 covers 13 residues. CDR3 loop: CASSQNEGETQYF. For the CDR3, the DNA is TGCGCCAGCAGCCAGAACGAGGGGGAGACCCAGTACTTC.

The gene calls are TRBV28 and TRBJ1-1; 7 nucleotides line up with TRBD1. Trimming took 7 bases from V and 10 from J; bases not matched to a gene: 15. The CDR3 contains 14 residues. The germline V gene encodes CDR1 MDHEN and CDR2 SYDVKM. The CDR3 DNA reads as TGTGCCAGCAACCCAGATGATAGACAGGGTACAGCTTTCTTT. Its protein is CASNPDDRQGTAFF.

The V call is TRBV6-1, the J call TRBJ2-3, with 8 bases identical to TRBD2. The CDR3 has 17 amino acids. Germline V gene lookup returns CDR1 MNHNS and CDR2 SASEGT. The ends lost 1 base at V and 5 bases at J; junction bases unmatched: 11. CDR3 region: CASSEGPGGAQKDTQYF. CDR3 DNA sequence: TGTGCCAGCAGTGAAGGACCGGGGGGGGCTCAGAAAGATACGCAGTATTTT.

The count of this clone is one. The gene calls are TRBV9 and TRBJ2-2; 11 bases fit TRBD2. This CDR3 is built from 16 residues. The germline gives CDR1 SGDLS, CDR2 YYNGEE. V lost 0 bases, J lost 4 bases, and 2 bases stayed unmatched. CDR3 in DNA: TGTGCCAGCAGCGTAGGACTAGCGGGGACCACCGGGGAGCTGTTTTTT. Translated, it gives CASSVGLAGTTGELFF.

This CDR3 reads CASSVLGESTEAFF. Here the CDR3 DNA reads TGTGCCAGCAGTGTTTTGGGTGAAAGCACTGAAGCTTTCTTT. The gene calls are TRBV2 and TRBJ1-1; D not certain. V lost 4 bases, J lost 4 bases, and 13 bases lay in between. Germline-derived CDR1 and CDR2 are SNHLY and FYNNEI. The CDR3 is 14 amino acids.

V and J are TRBV7-2 and TRBJ2-7; D remains ambiguous. The CDR3 has 13 residues. The V gene's germline CDR1 is SGHTA and CDR2 FQGNSA. Trimming removed 3 bases from V and 5 bases from J, with 11 bases in between. CDR3 region: CASSFVPLDEQYF. Written as DNA, the CDR3 is TGTGCCAGCAGCTTCGTACCGCTCGACGAGCAGTACTTC. The variable domain in full, completed from reference TRBV7-2 and TRBJ2-7, reads GAGVSQSPSNKVTEKGKDVELRCDPISGHTALYWYRQSLGQGLEFLIYFQGNSAPDKSGLPSDRFSAERTGGSVSTLTIQRTQQEDSAVYLCASSFVPLDEQYFGPGTRLTVT.

This chain links TRBV28 with TRBJ2-7; D tentatively fits TRBD1 or TRBD2 (5 bases each). This CDR3 is 15 amino acids long. CDR1 is MDHEN, CDR2 SYDVKM, per germline. V was shortened by 6 bases and J by 1 base, with 16 bases between the two germline ends. Here the CDR3 reads CASSTPGRGSYEQYF. CDR3 DNA sequence: TGTGCCAGCAGCACCCCGGGACGCGGATCCTACGAGCAGTACTTC.

The chain uses TRBV7-2 and TRBJ2-1; no clear D. The CDR3 sequence is 12 residues long. Germline CDR1 SGHTA, CDR2 FQGNSA. With 3 bases removed from V and 4 bases from J, the gap between germline ends came to 4 bases. The CDR3 loop reads CASSFTYNEQFF. In DNA, the CDR3 is TGTGCCAGCAGCTTCACGTACAATGAGCAGTTCTTC.

CDR3: CASSPGREAPGTGELFF. The CDR3 region has the DNA TGTGCCAGCTCACCAGGACGGGAGGCCCCTGGGACCGGGGAGCTGTTTTTT. The chain uses TRBV18 and TRBJ2-2; 7 bases match TRBD2. V was pared by 2 bases and J by 5 bases, with 11 bases of the junction left unmatched. The CDR3 length is 17 residues. CDR1 is KGHSH, CDR2 LQKENI, per germline.

This chain connects TRBV7-3 to TRBJ1-1, with unresolved D. Germline lookup yields CDR1 SGHTA and CDR2 FQGTGA. Trimming removed 3 bases at V and 5 bases at J, with 10 bases between. The CDR3 consists of 13 residues. The CDR3 spells CASSFEGTTEAFF. The CDR3 nucleotides are TGTGCCAGCAGCTTTGAGGGAACGACTGAAGCTTTCTTT.

The V and J genes are TRBV5-6 and TRBJ1-2, with D possibly matching TRBD1 (6 bases). The germline V gene encodes CDR1 SGHDT and CDR2 YYEEEE. Trimming removed 1 base at V and 2 bases at J, with 15 bases between. There are 16 residues in the CDR3. The CDR3 spells CASSLPPGQSNYGYTF. The DNA for the CDR3 is TGTGCCAGCAGCTTGCCCCCCGGACAGTCAAACTATGGCTACACCTTC.

The chain couples TRBV7-2 to TRBJ2-6; D ambiguous. V was cut by 5 bases and J by 5 bases, with 19 bases left in between. The germline V gene encodes CDR1 SGHTA and CDR2 FQGNSA. The CDR3 runs to 17 residues. The CDR3 region is CASSVHVRQSRANVLTF. The CDR3 DNA reads TGTGCCAGCAGCGTGCATGTACGACAAAGTCGGGCCAACGTCCTGACTTTC.

The chain employs TRBV5-1 and TRBJ2-2; the D is unclear. Between the trimmed V and J ends, which lost 0 bases and 3 bases, there was a span of 12 bases. CDR1 SGHRS and CDR2 YFSETQ come from the germline V gene. The length of the CDR3 is 16 residues. CDR3 in amino acids: CASSLAVARDTGELFF. The CDR3 bases are TGCGCCAGCAGCTTGGCAGTGGCCCGCGACACCGGGGAGCTGTTTTTT.

This sequence joins TRBV27 and TRBJ2-2; D is unclear. The germline CDR1 and CDR2 sequences are MNHEY and SMNVEV (reference sequence). V was clipped by 6 bases and J by 4 bases, with 9 bases between them. The CDR3 length is 13 residues. As DNA, the CDR3 is TGTGCCAGCAGACCCGACTTCACCGGGGAGCTGTTTTTT. Protein product: CASRPDFTGELFF.

The chain employs TRBV19 and TRBJ1-3, with 9 nucleotides matching TRBD1. Germline assignment: CDR1 LNHDA and CDR2 SQIVND (reference sequence). V lost 5 bases, J lost 2 bases, and 4 bases stayed unmatched. The CDR3 loop spans 15 amino acids. CDR3 protein: CASSDTGGPGNTIYF. Written as DNA, the CDR3 is TGTGCCAGTAGTGATACAGGGGGCCCTGGAAACACCATATATTTT.

The V call is TRBV18, the J call TRBJ2-5; perhaps TRBD2 as D (5 bases). V dropped 4 bases and J dropped 2 bases, with 14 bases sitting between them. This CDR3 contains 15 residues. The V gene's germline CDR1 is KGHSH and CDR2 LQKENI. CDR3 sequence reads: CASSQEMTGQETQYF. The CDR3 DNA follows: TGTGCCAGCTCACAAGAGATGACGGGACAAGAGACCCAGTACTTC.

The chain has TRBV10-3 and TRBJ2-3, with D possibly being TRBD2 (5 bases). The V end lost 5 bases, the J end lost 0 bases, and 12 bases lay between the germline ends. The CDR3 is 15 amino acids. The germline CDR1 and CDR2 sequences are ENHRY and SYGVKD. DNA for the CDR3: TGTGCCATCAGTCATGCTAGCCGTAGCACAGATACGCAGTATTTT. Amino acids: CAISHASRSTDTQYF.

V gene TRBV27 combines with J gene TRBJ1-5, with 9 bases identical to TRBD1. With 6 bases clipped from V and 7 bases from J, the junction kept 4 bases outside the gene matches. The V gene's germline CDR1 is MNHEY and CDR2 SMNVEV (reference sequence). The CDR3 spans 13 residues. The CDR3, as DNA: TGTGCCAGCAGAGTCGACAGGGGGCAGCCCCAGCATTTT. It is translated as CASRVDRGQPQHF.

The chain joins TRBV2 to TRBJ2-5, with D unresolved. There are 12 residues in the CDR3. The germline CDR1 and CDR2 sequences are SNHLY and FYNNEI. With 7 bases removed from V and 5 bases from J, the gap between germline ends came to 11 bases. Here the CDR3 DNA reads TGTGCCAGCACCGGTCCAGCGGAGACCCAGTACTTC. As protein: CASTGPAETQYF.

DNA for the CDR3: TGTGCCAGCAGCCTTCGGACTAGCGGAGCATTTTACAATGAGCAGTTCTTC. Protein product: CASSLRTSGAFYNEQFF. This chain connects TRBV14 to TRBJ2-1; TRBD2 agrees at 10 bases. Germline loops: CDR1 SGHDN, CDR2 FVKESK. This CDR3 has 17 amino acids. Germline trimming cut 4 bases from V and 4 bases from J; bases unmatched to any gene: 10.

This clone was detected only a few times. The chain recombines TRBV10-3 with TRBJ1-1, with unresolved D. The CDR3 covers 11 residues. CDR1 is ENHRY, CDR2 SYGVKD, per germline. CDR3 nucleotide sequence: TGTGCGTCCGCTGCGAACACTGAAGCTTTCTTT. Translation gives CASAANTEAFF.

The chain employs TRBV4-3 and TRBJ1-4; D gene unclear. The CDR3 consists of 20 residues. Trimming left V 0 bases short and J 1 base short, with 21 bases between. Germline V CDR1 and CDR2: LGHNA, YSLEER. In nucleotides, the CDR3 is TGCGCCAGCAGCCAAGATCCATGGACCGGCGCTGGGTTAACTAATGAAAAACTGTTTTTT. Its translation is CASSQDPWTGAGLTNEKLFF.

The genes are TRBV15 and TRBJ1-2, with D perhaps TRBD1 (5 bases). V was pared by 0 bases and J by 4 bases, with 12 bases between. CDR1 is LNHNV, CDR2 YYDKDF, per germline (reference sequence). This CDR3 region has 15 residues. CDR3 loop: CATSRDRGVGYGYTF. CDR3 in DNA: TGTGCCACCAGCAGAGATCGAGGGGTTGGCTATGGCTACACCTTC.

Details on this clone: Within the sample, other DNA sequences also encode this same CDR3. The genes are TRBV20-1 and TRBJ1-1; D remains unclear. Germline V gene data show CDR1 as DFQATT and CDR2 as SNEGSKA (reference sequence). The V and J ends lost 5 bases and 0 bases respectively, with 4 bases between them. CDR3 length equals 11 residues. The CDR3 spells CSAQVNTEAFF. DNA of the CDR3: TGCAGTGCTCAGGTGAACACTGAAGCTTTCTTT.

This rearrangement joins TRBV15 to TRBJ2-3; D is unresolved. Trimming removed 0 bases at V and 5 bases at J, with 3 bases between. Germline V gives CDR1 LNHNV, CDR2 YYDKDF (reference sequence). There are 12 residues in the CDR3. The CDR3 nucleotides read TGTGCCACCAGCAGAGAGAGAGATACGCAGTATTTT. The encoded protein is CATSRERDTQYF.

The rearrangement joins TRBV23-1 to TRBJ2-7, with 7 nucleotides matching TRBD2. TRBV23-1 is treated as an ORF (open reading frame) with a function not yet certain. V lost 4 bases and J lost 0; bases outside the gene matches: 3. The CDR3 sequence is 14 residues long. CDR3 DNA: TGCGCCAGCAGTCCAGCGGGGAACTCCTACGAGCAGTACTTC. Amino acids: CASSPAGNSYEQYF.

The chain employs TRBV19 and TRBJ2-1; D is undetermined. Trimming stripped 7 bases from V and 7 bases from J, with 14 bases between. Looked up from germline, CDR1 is LNHDA and CDR2 is SQIVND (reference sequence). The CDR3 has 13 amino acids. The CDR3 bases are TGTGCCAGTAACCCCGGGCCTCAAAATGAGCAGTTCTTC. It codes for CASNPGPQNEQFF.

The chain carries TRBV2 and TRBJ1-5; D remains ambiguous. V was cut by 4 bases and J by 3 bases, with 10 bases left in between. The CDR3 is 14 amino acids. The germline CDR1 and CDR2 sequences are SNHLY and FYNNEI. DNA of the CDR3: TGTGCCAGCAGTGGCGACGGACTCAATCAGCCCCAGCATTTT. Translation gives CASSGDGLNQPQHF.